This TCR beta chain was profiled in a study of blood T cell repertoires in COVID-19. Produced via immunoSEQ multiplex PCR; TCRdb's table is partial and in-frame only. The sample yields 250,000 to 300,000 clones, under 90% seen once. V was shortened by 0 bases and J by 2 bases, with 7 bases between the two germline ends. The CDR3 has 14 residues. Germline V gene sequence: CDR1 PRHDT, CDR2 FYEKMQ (reference sequence). The TCR originated in a woman aged 60-75 years with active or convalescent COVID-19. Sequenced material: peripheral blood. This sequence joins TRBV13 and TRBJ2-5; the D is unclear. The CDR3 DNA sequence: TGTGCCAGCAGCTTAGGTGGCCTGCAAGAGACCCAGTACTTC. Translation: CASSLGGLQETQYF.